The clone carrying this TCR beta chain was seen a handful of times. Its specificity is not known. Repertoires were generated with immunoSEQ multiplex PCR, while TCRdb's copy carries only in-frame clones and drops some. The sample contains under 2,000 clones, approximately 60% of which appear only once. The data originate from a study of STAT3 mutations in large granular lymphocyte leukemia. Germline assignment: CDR1 ENHRY and CDR2 SYGVKD. The CDR3 extends over 15 amino acids. The junction had 4 bases not matched to a gene; V was cut back by 6 bases and J by 0 bases. Study-wide results and caveats: Every T-LGLL patient had at least one immunodominant TCRbeta clonotype.

V and J are TRBV10-3 and TRBJ1-3; 8 bases match TRBD1. The sample taken for sequencing was peripheral blood mononuclear cells. The origin of this receptor is a man aged 55 to 70 with T-cell large granular lymphocyte leukemia. Some clones in this sample may be carry-over from other donors' samples. The CDR3 nucleotides are TGTGCCATCAGGGGGACAGGCCTCTCTGGAAACACCATATATTTT. The encoded protein is CAIRGTGLSGNTIYF.